This entry lists 18 T cell receptor beta chains sequenced from one sample in a study of T cells in women clearing cervical HPV infection. Sequenced by immunoSEQ multiplex PCR; TCRdb stores in-frame clones only, minus some. The sample totals roughly 14,000 clones. Sequencing used blood buffy coat. These TCRs come from a woman aged 18 to 75 with a cervical HPV16 infection that either progressed to CIN3+ or cleared (not recorded which).

A note on this clone: The CDR3 end is not reached by the read, which stops 3 residues before it; the germline J gene fills it in. This chain joins TRBV7-9 and TRBJ1-1; D may be TRBD1 (5 bases). Germline CDR1 SEHNR, CDR2 FQNEAQ (reference sequence). This CDR3 contains 14 residues. CDR3 protein: CASSPGGGRETAFF. The DNA read from the CDR3 is TGTGCCAGCAGCCCCGGGGGGGGTAGAGAGACA.

Comment on this clone: The read ends 3 residues before the CDR3 terminus; that terminus is restored from the germline J gene. The chain carries TRBV16 and TRBJ2-6, with a weak D call TRBD1 (6 bases). V dropped 5 bases and J dropped 1 base, with 9 bases sitting between them. This CDR3 has 15 amino acids. Germline V gene data show CDR1 as KGHSY and CDR2 as FQNENV. The covered CDR3 bases are TGTGCCAGCAGCTCCAGGGGTTCTGGGGCCAACGTC. It codes for CASSSRGSGANV. The full CDR3 reads CASSSRGSGANVLTF. Looking up the rest from reference TRBV16 and TRBJ2-6 gives the full variable domain: GEEVAQTPKHLVRGEGQKAKLYCAPIKGHSYVFWYQQVLKNEFKFLISFQNENVFDETGMPKERFSAKCLPNSPCSLEIQATKLEDSAVYFCASSSRGSGANVLTFGAGSRLTVL.

A word on this clone: The missing CDR3 end, 3 residues past where the read stops, is filled in from the germline J gene. V gene TRBV20-1 combines with J gene TRBJ2-2; 11 bases fit TRBD2. The length of the CDR3 is 15 residues. J lost 8 bases, V lost 3 bases, and 8 bases had no gene match. Germline lookup yields CDR1 DFQATT and CDR2 SNEGSKA (reference sequence). Partial CDR3 DNA: TGCAGTGCTAGGAGTCGGCTAGCGGGGGGAGGGGAG. Amino acid sequence: CSARSRLAGGGE. The entire CDR3 is CSARSRLAGGGELFF.

Regarding this clone: The read falls 3 residues short of the CDR3 end, and the missing part is taken from the germline J gene. The V and J genes are TRBV6-2 or TRBV6-3 and TRBJ1-2; D is unresolved. CDR3 length: 16 residues. Looked up from germline, CDR1 is MNHEY and CDR2 is SVGEGT. CDR3 amino acids: CASSSPAAQRWRGYTF. Partial CDR3 DNA: TGTGCCAGCAGTTCCCCCGCCGCGCAGCGTTGGAGAGGC.

Remarks on this clone: One end of the junction is discordant with germline, which a read error may explain. The read comes to an end 3 residues before the CDR3 does, leaving the germline J gene to fill in the end. The rearrangement joins TRBV2 to TRBJ2-5; D perhaps matches TRBD2 (6 bases). This CDR3 has 15 residues. CDR1 is SNHLY and CDR2 is FYNNEI in the germline V gene. CDR3 DNA (partial): TGTGCCAGCAGTGAAACGGGGGTCAACCAACAGACC. This codes for CASSETGVNQQT. The entire CDR3 reads CASSETGVNQQTQYF.

Comments on this clone: The read is 3 residues too short to cover the CDR3 end, so that end is filled in from the germline J gene. V gene TRBV5-1 combines with J gene TRBJ1-1, with D unresolved. V lost 1 base to trimming and J lost 1 base, with 11 bases between them. The CDR3 covers 15 residues. Looked up from germline, CDR1 is SGHRS and CDR2 is YFSETQ. The sequenced part of the CDR3 DNA is TGCGCCAGCAGCTTGACGCAAGGGTCGAACACTGAA. The encoded protein is CASSLTQGSNTE. The CDR3 reads in full as CASSLTQGSNTEAFF.

In regard to this clone: The CDR3 end lies 3 residues beyond the end of the read and is filled in from the germline J gene. The chain carries TRBV20-1 and TRBJ2-3; 9 bases fit TRBD2. CDR3 length: 15 amino acids. Per germline, CDR1 DFQATT and CDR2 SNEGSKA (reference sequence). The part of the CDR3 DNA that was read is TGCAGTGCTATCCCTCGCGGGAGGGCAGAAGAGACG. Residues: CSAIPRGRAEET. The CDR3, in full, reads CSAIPRGRAEETQYF.

A note on this clone: The read stops 3 residues short of the end of the CDR3; the missing end is completed from the germline J gene. This chain connects TRBV19 to TRBJ2-1; 10 nucleotides agree with TRBD2. Germline values: CDR1 LNHDA, CDR2 SQIVND (reference sequence). J lost 0 bases, V lost 8 bases, and 4 bases had no gene match. CDR3 length equals 15 residues. The CDR3 here is CASVERGGSYNEQFF. The sequenced CDR3 bases are TGTGCCAGTGTCGAGCGGGGGGGCTCCTACAATGAG.

Of note for this clone: The observed sequence ends 3 residues before the CDR3 terminus, with the missing tail filled in from the germline J gene. This chain joins TRBV29-1 and TRBJ1-2, with 8 nucleotides matching TRBD1. Germline V gene sequence: CDR1 SQVTM, CDR2 ANQGSEA. CDR3 length: 14 amino acids. The CDR3 spells CSVEAWTGSGGYTF. The CDR3 bases that were read are TGCAGCGTTGAAGCTTGGACAGGGAGTGGCGGC.

As to this clone: From the germline J gene comes the end of the CDR3, since the read stops 3 residues before it. The J gene is TRBJ2-7, the V gene TRBV12-3 or TRBV12-4; 11 bases match TRBD1. The CDR3 totals 15 residues. J lost 5 bases, V lost 6 bases, and 9 bases had no gene match. This CDR3 reads CASRPTRDRGNEQYF. The covered CDR3 bases are TGTGCCAGCAGGCCCACCCGGGACAGGGGGAACGAG.

Turning to this clone: Sequencing ends 3 residues short of the CDR3 end; the germline J gene provides the rest. The rearrangement links TRBV29-1 to TRBJ1-2; a possible D gene is TRBD1 (5 bases). The CDR3 totals 12 residues. CDR1 and CDR2 (germline): SQVTM, ANQGSEA. The CDR3 sequence is CSVDREARGYTF. The part of the CDR3 DNA that was read is TGCAGCGTTGACAGGGAGGCACGCGGC. The whole variable domain, remainder taken from reference TRBV29-1 and TRBJ1-2, is SAVISQKPSRDICQRGTSLTIQCQVDSQVTMMFWYRQQPGQSLTLIATANQGSEATYESGFVIDKFPISRPNLTFSTLTVSNMSPEDSSIYLCSVDREARGYTFGSGTRLTVV.

Details on this clone: Read data end 3 residues before the CDR3 end; the end is taken from the germline J gene. At the DNA level, this CDR3 is encoded by other sequences in the same sample as well. The chain recombines TRBV7-9 with TRBJ2-2; TRBD1 aligns across 7 bases. The V gene end was trimmed by 6 bases and the J gene end by 0 bases; junction bases not matched to a gene: 4. Germline values: CDR1 SEHNR, CDR2 FQNEAQ (reference sequence). The CDR3 consists of 15 residues. CDR3 loop: CASRPGQANTGELFF. CDR3 bases read: TGTGCCAGCAGACCTGGACAGGCGAACACCGGGGAG.

A note on this clone: The read ends 3 residues early relative to the CDR3; the germline J gene fills the gap. The chain recombines TRBV6-2 or TRBV6-3 with TRBJ2-3; D is possibly TRBD1 (6 bases). Looked up from germline, CDR1 is MNHEY and CDR2 is SVGEGT. This CDR3 contains 12 residues. The sequenced part of the CDR3 DNA is TGTGCCAGCAAGGCAGGGGATCAGCCG. This encodes CASKAGDQP. In full, the CDR3 reads CASKAGDQPQYF.

On this clone itself: The CDR3 is cut off 3 residues early in the read; its end comes from the germline J gene. The rearrangement links TRBV11-2 to TRBJ1-5; D gene ambiguous. The CDR3 runs 13 residues. V lost 5 bases and J lost 0, with 5 bases in between. Germline V gives CDR1 SGHAT, CDR2 FQNNGV. The CDR3 sequence is CASSPNSNQPQHF. The CDR3 DNA, read in part, is TGTGCCAGCAGCCCTAATAGCAATCAGCCC.

In regard to this clone: The CDR3 end lies 3 residues beyond the end of the read and is filled in from the germline J gene. This rearrangement joins TRBV7-2 to TRBJ2-2; 7 bases align to TRBD1. The CDR3 extends over 14 amino acids. Per the germline V gene, CDR1 is SGHTA and CDR2 is FQGNSA. CDR3 loop: CAVRDSASNSPLFF. CDR3 DNA, as far as it was read: TGTGCCGTACGGGACAGCGCGTCTAATTCACCG. Together with reference TRBV7-2 and TRBJ2-2, the CDR3 gives the full variable domain: GAGVSQSPSNKVTEKGKDVELRCDPISGHTALYWYRQSLGQGLEFLIYFQGNSAPDKSGLPSDRFSAERTGGSVSTLTIQRTQQEDSAVYLCAVRDSASNSPLFFGEGSRLTVL.

Worth noting for this clone: The missing CDR3 end, 3 residues past where the read stops, is filled in from the germline J gene. V is TRBV6-4 and J is TRBJ1-2; D gene ambiguous. Trimming took 6 bases from V and 4 from J, leaving 18 bases between them. This CDR3 comprises 15 residues. The germline gives CDR1 MRHNA, CDR2 SNTAGT. The CDR3 bases that were read are TGTGCCAGCAGGGATACTGACATCAGTACCTATGGC. Its translation: CASRDTDISTYG. The entire CDR3 protein is CASRDTDISTYGYTF.

To note about this clone: Read data end 3 residues before the CDR3 end; the end is taken from the germline J gene. V and J are TRBV20-1 and TRBJ2-1, with 7 bases lining up with TRBD1. Germline assignment: CDR1 DFQATT and CDR2 SNEGSKA (reference sequence). The CDR3 covers 15 residues. V trimming: 0 bases; J trimming: 3 bases; junction bases outside the gene matches: 5. The CDR3 DNA, read in part, is TGCAGTGCTAGAGAGAACCGGGACAGCTACAATGAG. Its translation: CSARENRDSYNE. The complete CDR3 protein is CSARENRDSYNEQFF.

About this clone: The CDR3 end falls 3 residues outside the read, so it is completed with the germline J gene. This sequence joins TRBV7-6 and TRBJ2-1; 12 bases are shared with TRBD1. The CDR3 is 16 amino acids. With 5 bases clipped from V and 5 bases from J, the junction kept 7 bases outside the gene matches. The germline V gene encodes CDR1 SGHVS and CDR2 FNYEAQ. Incomplete CDR3 DNA: TGTGCCAGCAGCGGGACAGGGGGCCGGGGGGACAATGAG. This sequence encodes CASSGTGGRGDNE. The entire CDR3 protein is CASSGTGGRGDNEQFF.